This T cell receptor (beta chain) came from a study of shared clonotypes between healthy human individuals. Study results and limitations: In the sorted subsets, rarefaction showed sequencing was incomplete despite large depth.

The assay was run at deep level. Assay used: immunoSEQ multiplex PCR; TCRdb lists only in-frame clones, some missing. This table holds about 2,200,000 clones, approximately 94% found once. In the case of this clone: Antigen: not known.

It was CD45RO-negative cells, positively selected for CCR7, that made up naive CD8 cells, with terminally differentiated effector memory CD45RA+ cells excluded. Each donor was a Caucasian adult residing in Nashville, Tennessee. Germline lookup yields CDR1 MDHEN and CDR2 SYDVKM. CDR3 length: 14 residues. Trimming took off 11 bases at V and 0 bases at J, with 14 bases between the two ends. The sequenced sample consisted of naive CD8+ T cells from PBMCs. The sequence was obtained from a man younger than 30 in good health. Some clones in this sample may be carry-over from other donors' samples. J is TRBJ1-5 and V is TRBV28, with a tentative D call TRBD1 (6 bases). This chain's CDR3 is CAGGTSYSNQPQHF. CDR3 DNA: TGTGCCGGCGGGACATCTTATAGCAATCAGCCCCAGCATTTT.